Below are 14 T cell receptor beta chains sequenced from a single sample in a study of shared clonotypes between healthy human individuals. CD45RO-negative, CCR7-positively selected cells formed the naive CD8 fraction, excluding terminally differentiated effector memory CD45RA+ cells. Clones were sequenced by immunoSEQ multiplex PCR, and TCRdb holds only the in-frame ones, with some missing. The sample consists of millions of clones, about 95% of them appearing once. Sequencing was performed on naive CD8+ T cells sorted from blood. All receptors come from a young man in good health.

V gene TRBV4-3 combines with J gene TRBJ2-1; 7 bases are a match to TRBD2. V lost 1 base to trimming and J lost 6 bases; unmatched junction nucleotides: 6. Germline CDR1 reads LGHNA; CDR2 reads YSLEER. CDR3 length: 15 residues. The CDR3 protein is CASSQAGGSGNEQFF. The CDR3, as DNA: TGCGCCAGCAGCCAAGCGGGAGGCAGCGGCAATGAGCAGTTCTTC.

The V call is TRBV14, the J call TRBJ2-5; 10 nucleotides match TRBD1. Trimming took 2 bases from V and 5 from J; bases not matched to a gene: 2. The CDR3 has 14 residues. Germline V lookup: CDR1 SGHDN, CDR2 FVKESK. The CDR3 here is CASSQWTGGETQYF. The CDR3 nucleotides are TGTGCCAGCAGCCAATGGACAGGGGGGGAGACCCAGTACTTC.

This chain's CDR3 is CASSQEVLTAVGDTQYF. CDR3 coding DNA: TGTGCCAGCAGCCAAGAAGTATTGACAGCCGTAGGCGATACGCAGTATTTT. The gene calls are TRBV5-6 and TRBJ2-3, with TRBD1 as a possible D gene (5 bases). This CDR3 spans 17 amino acids. Trimming took off 4 bases at V and 6 bases at J, with 24 bases between the two ends. Germline values: CDR1 SGHDT, CDR2 YYEEEE.

V and J are TRBV2 and TRBJ2-7; the D gene could be TRBD1 or TRBD2 (5 bases each). Germline CDR1 and CDR2: SNHLY and FYNNEI. This CDR3 is built from 16 residues. Trimming stripped 5 bases from V and 5 bases from J, with 22 bases between. The CDR3 nucleotides are TGTGCCAGCAGTTTGCCCCAGGGTAGTCGGGGTGACGAGCAGTACTTC. Translation gives CASSLPQGSRGDEQYF.

The V call is TRBV4-2, the J call TRBJ1-5, with TRBD1 as a possible D gene (6 bases). The V end lost 6 bases, the J end lost 4 bases, and 16 bases lay between the germline ends. This CDR3 has 15 amino acids. The germline V gene encodes CDR1 LGHNA and CDR2 YNFKEQ. For the CDR3, the DNA is TGTGCCAGCAGTCGGGACATCGGGCCTAATCAGCCCCAGCATTTT. Translating it yields CASSRDIGPNQPQHF.

J is TRBJ2-7 and V is TRBV30; D is undetermined. V lost 3 bases and J lost 2, with 11 bases in between. Germline V gene sequence: CDR1 GTSNPN, CDR2 SVGIG (reference sequence). The CDR3 totals 13 residues. The CDR3 region has the DNA TGTGCCTGGAGCTGGGGTCGGACCTACGAGCAGTACTTC. Translating it yields CAWSWGRTYEQYF.

V and J are TRBV2 and TRBJ2-1, with D unclear. The CDR3 runs 16 residues. V gave up 2 bases and J gave up 5 bases, with 16 bases separating them. Germline CDR1 and CDR2: SNHLY and FYNNEI. The CDR3 sequence: CASSETFLGENNEQFF. In DNA form, the CDR3 reads TGTGCCAGCAGTGAAACCTTCCTGGGTGAGAACAATGAGCAGTTCTTC.

V and J are TRBV2 and TRBJ2-3; TRBD2 agrees at 9 bases. From germline, CDR1 is SNHLY and CDR2 FYNNEI. CDR3 length: 16 residues. J gave up 8 bases and V 2 bases, and 11 bases lay outside the gene matches. The CDR3 nucleotides are TGTGCCAGCAGTGAAATGTTCGGACTAGCGTCTTCTACGCAGTATTTT. It specifies CASSEMFGLASSTQYF. Variable domain in full (rest from reference TRBV2 and TRBJ2-3): EPEVTQTPSHQVTQMGQEVILRCVPISNHLYFYWYRQILGQKVEFLVSFYNNEISEKSEIFDDQFSVERPDGSNFTLKIRSTKLEDSAMYFCASSEMFGLASSTQYFGPGTRLTVL.

In the case of this clone: The sample contains more than one DNA sequence encoding this CDR3. V gene TRBV27 combines with J gene TRBJ2-7; 7 bases line up with TRBD1. The V and J ends lost 3 bases and 4 bases, in that order; junction bases with no gene match: 3. There are 13 residues in the CDR3. CDR1 is MNHEY and CDR2 is SMNVEV in the germline V gene (reference sequence). The CDR3 DNA sequence: TGTGCCAGCAGTTTGGGACAGCTATACGAGCAGTACTTC. Amino acids: CASSLGQLYEQYF.

This chain connects TRBV30 to TRBJ2-5; TRBD1 aligns across 10 bases. The CDR3 extends over 14 amino acids. V shed 3 bases and J 4 bases; nucleotides not matched to a gene: 5. Germline V gene data show CDR1 as GTSNPN and CDR2 as SVGIG (reference sequence). As DNA, the CDR3 is TGTGCCTGGAGCCACGGGACAGGGGTAGAGACCCAGTACTTC. Translation gives CAWSHGTGVETQYF.

Concerning this clone itself: The same CDR3 can be traced to other DNA sequences in this sample. V usage is TRBV6-6 and J usage is TRBJ2-3; D might be TRBD1 (5 bases). This CDR3 region has 13 residues. V was trimmed by 0 bases and J by 6 bases, leaving 7 bases between them. Germline V gene data show CDR1 as MNHNY and CDR2 as SVGAGI (reference sequence). CDR3 in DNA: TGTGCCAGCAGTTACTCATCAGGGGATACGCAGTATTTT. Translated: CASSYSSGDTQYF.

A remark on this clone: Other DNA sequences from this sample encode an identical CDR3 as well. The rearrangement joins TRBV27 to TRBJ2-1, with D possibly matching TRBD2 (6 bases). In germline, CDR1 is MNHEY, CDR2 SMNVEV (reference sequence). The CDR3 totals 15 residues. The V gene lost 0 bases and the J gene lost 0 bases, with 6 bases spanning the gap. The CDR3 DNA reads as TGTGCCAGCAGTTTATCCGGGAGCTCCTACAATGAGCAGTTCTTC. Translation: CASSLSGSSYNEQFF.

The chain carries TRBV6-5 and TRBJ2-7, with D possibly TRBD2 on 5 matching bases. CDR1 and CDR2 (germline): MNHEY, SVGAGI. The CDR3 covers 16 residues. With 0 bases removed from V and 6 bases from J, the gap between germline ends came to 18 bases. CDR3 sequence: CASSYSRGPGLTEQYF. The CDR3 nucleotides are TGTGCCAGCAGTTACTCAAGAGGTCCAGGACTGACCGAGCAGTACTTC.

The chain recombines TRBV29-1 with TRBJ1-3, with D unclear. V lost 4 bases to trimming and J lost 5 bases, with 12 bases between them. CDR1 is SQVTM, CDR2 ANQGSEA, per germline. The CDR3 is made up of 13 amino acids. Here the CDR3 reads CSVVATYRNTIYF. The CDR3 DNA follows: TGCAGCGTTGTTGCGACGTATAGAAACACCATATATTTT.